The text below deals with one T cell receptor beta chain. The specificity of this receptor is unknown. The record has no base qualities; no much larger clone is one base away. Receptor libraries were prepared by the immunoSEQ multiplex PCR assay. DNA from the cultured, isolated CD4+ T cells was subjected to TCR beta CDR3 sequencing. As for the authors' bioinformatics: Non-productive TCR sequences were removed, reads were trimmed to the CDR3 region, and CDR3s of at least 7 amino acids were retained. The MANAFEST web app was used to pick out antigen-specific clonotypes by comparing their expansion in peptide wells with that in reference cultures. To count as positive, a clone had to show expansion at FDR<0.05 compared with the reference and with all other wells, an odds ratio above 5, and a frequency above 0.1% in two replicate wells. A clonotype was defined as cross-reactive if the clonotype was significantly expanded both in SARS-CoV-2 spike wells and in at least one common cold coronavirus spike condition. Using the stringdist R package, CDR3 similarity was measured by Levenshtein distance, and unrooted trees were constructed with ape in R 3.6.1. What TCRdb holds here is the immuneACCESS table cut down to in-frame rearrangements. Part of the clones is not present; checked against another copy, under half of the missing clones reflect an unresolved V gene, and the others are unexplained. Clone size and the V and J calls come from that table; the DNA yielded D and trimming. This sample comprises about 45,000 clones, over 60% of them detected only once. Jointly, the top ten make up over 8.5% of the sample.

The source of the sample is a study of vaccination effects on CD4 cells after COVID-19 (dated by TCRdb to between 2020 and 2023). Describing the broader study: The ViraFEST assay stimulated PBMC with viral peptide pools and then used TCR sequencing to identify antigen-specific CD4+ T cell clonotypes by expansion. Post-vaccine samples across the study were collected a median of 72 days after the second dose, with a range of 14 to 241. Some 1.9 million PBMC per well were cultured with roughly 10 ug/ml peptides in IMDM containing roughly 5% human AB serum, approximately 10 IU/ml IL-2 and gentamicin. In both COVID-19 convalescent patients and infection-naive vaccine recipients, the study compared SARS-CoV-2 spike-specific CD4+ TCR repertoires from before mRNA vaccination with those from after it. Altogether, around ten COVID-19 convalescent patients and a few SARS-CoV-2-naive healthy vaccine recipients made up the full study. The Oncomine TCR Beta short-read assay on an Illumina iSeq 100 was used to sequence cultures from other donors in the study. The investigation overall reported the following: The study was limited by a small number of convalescent patients, and early post-infection timepoints were lacking. Among healthy vaccine recipients, nearly all vaccine-induced clones were SARS-CoV-2 mono-reactive, and only 1 of 255 was cross-reactive with common cold coronaviruses. At late post-vaccination timepoints, both infection-induced and vaccine-induced clones showed marked clonal contraction, consistent with waning T cell responses.

V is cut by 0 bases and J by 1 base, and the space between the germline ends is 9 bases. Including cysteine and phenylalanine, the CDR3 has 15 amino acids. This entry keeps only the CDR3 DNA: 45 bases, framed from base 1. Looking up the germline V gene yields CDR1 MNHNS and CDR2 SASEGT. After less than 13 days of culture, CD4+ T cells were isolated with the EasySep CD4+ T cell isolation kit. Two doses of either the BNT162b2 or the mRNA-1273 mRNA SARS-CoV-2 vaccine were administered to participants. Healthy vaccine recipients had no prior SARS-CoV-2 infection, confirmed by negative nucleocapsid antibodies before and after vaccination. On days 3 and 7, half of the culture medium was replaced with fresh IL-2-containing medium. Unless otherwise noted, each peptide stimulation condition was cultured in triplicate wells. PBMC were separated from whole blood using Ficoll-Paque Plus gradient centrifugation and were then either cryopreserved at -140C or used fresh. The QIAamp micro DNA kit was used to extract genomic DNA from the cultured CD4+ T cells.

This TCR came from a human donor who received a COVID-19 vaccine. Sequenced material: CD4+ T cells from PBMCs cultured without peptide, taken after COVID-19 vaccination. The chain is encoded by TRBV6-1 joined to TRBJ1-2, with the D gene uncertain. DNA sequence: TGTGCCAGCAGTGAAGCGAGGAGGGATAACTATGGCTACACCTTC. This is translated as CASSEARRDNYGYTF.